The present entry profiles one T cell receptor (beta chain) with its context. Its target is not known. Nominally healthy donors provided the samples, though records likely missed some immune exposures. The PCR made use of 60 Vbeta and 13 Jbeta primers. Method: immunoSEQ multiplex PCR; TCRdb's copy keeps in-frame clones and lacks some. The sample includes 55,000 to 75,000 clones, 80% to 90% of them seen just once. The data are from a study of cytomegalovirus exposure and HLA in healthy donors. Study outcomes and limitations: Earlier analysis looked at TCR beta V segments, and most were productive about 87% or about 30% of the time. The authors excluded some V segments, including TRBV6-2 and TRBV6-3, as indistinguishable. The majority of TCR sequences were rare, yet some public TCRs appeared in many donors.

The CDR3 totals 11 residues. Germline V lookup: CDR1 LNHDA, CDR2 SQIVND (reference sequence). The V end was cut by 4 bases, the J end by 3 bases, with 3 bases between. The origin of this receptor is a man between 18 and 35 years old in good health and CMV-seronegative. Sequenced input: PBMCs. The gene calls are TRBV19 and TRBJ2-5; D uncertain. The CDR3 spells CASSTEETQYF. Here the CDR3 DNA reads TGTGCCAGTAGTACCGAAGAGACCCAGTACTTC.